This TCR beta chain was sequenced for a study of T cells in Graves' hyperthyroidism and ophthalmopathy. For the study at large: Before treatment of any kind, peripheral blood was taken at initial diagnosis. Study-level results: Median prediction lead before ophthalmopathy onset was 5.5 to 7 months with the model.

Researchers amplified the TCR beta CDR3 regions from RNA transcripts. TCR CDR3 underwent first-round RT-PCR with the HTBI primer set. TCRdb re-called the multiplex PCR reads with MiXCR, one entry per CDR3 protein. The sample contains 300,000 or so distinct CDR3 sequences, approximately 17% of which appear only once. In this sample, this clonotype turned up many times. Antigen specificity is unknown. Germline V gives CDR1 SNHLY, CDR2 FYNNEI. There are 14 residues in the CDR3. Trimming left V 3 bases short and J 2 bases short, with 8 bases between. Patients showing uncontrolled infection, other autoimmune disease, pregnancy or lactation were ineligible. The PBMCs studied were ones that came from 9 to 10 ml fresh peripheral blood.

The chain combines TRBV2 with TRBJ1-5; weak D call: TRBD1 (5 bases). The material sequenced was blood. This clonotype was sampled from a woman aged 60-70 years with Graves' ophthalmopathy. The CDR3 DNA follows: TGTGCCAGCAGTGACAGGGAAGGCAATCAGCCCCAGCATTTT. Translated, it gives CASSDREGNQPQHF. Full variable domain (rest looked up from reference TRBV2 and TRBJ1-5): EPEVTQTPSHQVTQMGQEVILRCVPISNHLYFYWYRQILGQKVEFLVSFYNNEISEKSEIFDDQFSVERPDGSNFTLKIRSTKLEDSAMYFCASSDREGNQPQHFGDGTRLSIL.